This section outlines one T cell receptor beta chain sequence together with its context. Its antigen is unknown. All donors qualified as healthy HIV-negative adults and had experienced no recent acute infections or vaccinations. This specimen belongs to a study of shared clonotypes between healthy human individuals. Study findings and constraints: Between a handful of donors, naive CD4 clonotypes were shared at a level of around 4.8%.

The authors split each subset's genomic DNA evenly across several immunoSEQ plates. Libraries were prepared by immunoSEQ multiplex PCR; TCRdb keeps only in-frame clonotypes and omits some of them. The data hold roughly 2,300,000 clones, with 92% observed a single time. The sample was naive CD4+ T cells from PBMCs. This sample's subset: CD45RA+ positively selected. This receptor was identified in a man between 18 and 29 years old in good health. Some clones in this sample may be carry-over from other donors' samples.

The CDR3 here is CASSPLSEQFF. The CDR3 DNA reads TGTGCCAGCAGTCCCCTCTCCGAGCAGTTCTTC. This chain joins TRBV28 and TRBJ2-1; D unclear. The ends were cut back, 5 bases at V and 10 bases at J, with 9 bases in the middle. The germline V gene has CDR1 MDHEN and CDR2 SYDVKM. This CDR3 has 11 residues.